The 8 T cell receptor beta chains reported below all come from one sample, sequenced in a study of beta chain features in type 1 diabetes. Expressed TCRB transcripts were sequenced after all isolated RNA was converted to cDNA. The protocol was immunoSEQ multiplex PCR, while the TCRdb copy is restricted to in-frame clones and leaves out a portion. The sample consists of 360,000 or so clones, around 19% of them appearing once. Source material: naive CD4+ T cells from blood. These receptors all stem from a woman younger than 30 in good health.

This CDR3 reads CASSRQGGNTEAFF. Written as DNA, the CDR3 is TGCGCCAGCAGCCGTCAAGGGGGGAACACTGAAGCTTTCTTT. The V and J genes are TRBV4-1 and TRBJ1-1; D is perhaps TRBD1 (6 bases). The CDR3 runs to 14 residues. The ends were cut back, 4 bases at V and 1 base at J, with 10 bases in the middle. Germline V gene data show CDR1 as MGHRA and CDR2 as YSYEKL.

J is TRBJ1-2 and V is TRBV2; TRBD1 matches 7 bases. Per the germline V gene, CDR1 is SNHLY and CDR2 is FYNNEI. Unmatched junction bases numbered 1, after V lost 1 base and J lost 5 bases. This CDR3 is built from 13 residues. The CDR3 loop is CASSEGDSYGYTF. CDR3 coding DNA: TGTGCCAGCAGTGAAGGGGACAGTTATGGCTACACCTTC.

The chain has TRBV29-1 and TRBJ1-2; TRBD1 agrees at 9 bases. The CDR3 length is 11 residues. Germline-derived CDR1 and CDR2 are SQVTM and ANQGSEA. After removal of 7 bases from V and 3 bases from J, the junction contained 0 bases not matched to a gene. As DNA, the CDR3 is TGCAGCGGGACAGGGGACTATGGCTACACCTTC. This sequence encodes CSGTGDYGYTF. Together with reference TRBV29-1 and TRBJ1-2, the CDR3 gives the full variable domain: SAVISQKPSRDICQRGTSLTIQCQVDSQVTMMFWYRQQPGQSLTLIATANQGSEATYESGFVIDKFPISRPNLTFSTLTVSNMSPEDSSIYLCSGTGDYGYTFGSGTRLTVV.

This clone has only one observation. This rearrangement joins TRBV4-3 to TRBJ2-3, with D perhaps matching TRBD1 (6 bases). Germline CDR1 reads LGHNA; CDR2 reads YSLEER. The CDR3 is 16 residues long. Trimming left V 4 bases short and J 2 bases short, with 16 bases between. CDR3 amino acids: CASSPRQVTFTDTQYF. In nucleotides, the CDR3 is TGCGCCAGCAGCCCACGACAGGTCACCTTCACAGATACGCAGTATTTT.

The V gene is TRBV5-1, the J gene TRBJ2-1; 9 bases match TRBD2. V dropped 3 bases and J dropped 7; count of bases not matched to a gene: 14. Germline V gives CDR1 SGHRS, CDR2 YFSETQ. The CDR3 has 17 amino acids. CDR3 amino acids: CASSSPLHGLARNEQFF. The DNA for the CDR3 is TGCGCCAGCAGCTCCCCGCTACACGGACTAGCGAGGAATGAGCAGTTCTTC.

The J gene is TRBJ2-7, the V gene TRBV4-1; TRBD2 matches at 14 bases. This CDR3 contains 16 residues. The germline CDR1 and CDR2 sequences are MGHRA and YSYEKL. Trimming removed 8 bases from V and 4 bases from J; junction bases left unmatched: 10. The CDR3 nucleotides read TGCGCCAGCGGTAATACGGGACTAGCGGGAGAGTACGAGCAGTACTTC. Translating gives CASGNTGLAGEYEQYF.

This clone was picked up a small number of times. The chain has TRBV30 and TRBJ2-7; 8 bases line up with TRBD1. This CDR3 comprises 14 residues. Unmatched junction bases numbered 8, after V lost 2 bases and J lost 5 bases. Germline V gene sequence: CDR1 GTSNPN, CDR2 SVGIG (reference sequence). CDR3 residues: CAWSHPDRGHEQYF. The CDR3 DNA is TGTGCCTGGAGTCACCCCGACAGGGGTCACGAGCAGTACTTC.

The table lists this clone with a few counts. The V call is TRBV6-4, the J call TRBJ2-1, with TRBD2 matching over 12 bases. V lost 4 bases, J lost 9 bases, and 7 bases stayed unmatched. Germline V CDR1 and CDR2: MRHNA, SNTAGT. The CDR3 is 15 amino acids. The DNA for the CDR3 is TGTGCCAGCAGTGTCTCTAGCGGGGGGGCCGGTGAGCAGTTCTTC. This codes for CASSVSSGGAGEQFF.